This TCR beta chain comes out of a study of T cell repertoires in cytomegalovirus infection. Turning to the study itself: Both recently identified HLA-C-restricted and well-studied HLA-B-restricted CMV epitopes were used in the study. Matching HLA type, along with CMV infection, was indicated by public TCR beta signatures.

TCRdb recomputed calls from the reads with MiXCR, one row per CDR3 protein. The sample holds about 900,000 distinct CDR3 sequences; around 30% are singletons and the top ten take around an eighth. A note on this clonotype: Its antigen is currently unknown.

Germline assignment: CDR1 MNHEY and CDR2 SMNVEV (reference sequence). After removal of 5 bases from V and 5 bases from J, the junction contained 5 bases not matched to a gene. The CDR3 runs 13 residues. Study-wide results and caveats: CMV-specific HLA-C-restricted TCR beta clonotypes dominated the ex vivo response. Individuals carrying CMV plus the relevant HLA were identified by cumulative frequency of public TCR beta families.

This chain links TRBV27 with TRBJ2-7; TRBD1 matches at 8 bases. This TCR came from a human donor in good health (CMV status not recorded). Some clones in this sample may be carry-over from other donors' samples. The material sequenced was cultured CD8+ T cells from PBMCs, taken from culture after CMV antigen stimulation. This chain's CDR3 is CASSVTGVHEQYF. The DNA of the CDR3 is TGTGCCAGCAGTGTGACAGGGGTCCACGAGCAGTACTTC.